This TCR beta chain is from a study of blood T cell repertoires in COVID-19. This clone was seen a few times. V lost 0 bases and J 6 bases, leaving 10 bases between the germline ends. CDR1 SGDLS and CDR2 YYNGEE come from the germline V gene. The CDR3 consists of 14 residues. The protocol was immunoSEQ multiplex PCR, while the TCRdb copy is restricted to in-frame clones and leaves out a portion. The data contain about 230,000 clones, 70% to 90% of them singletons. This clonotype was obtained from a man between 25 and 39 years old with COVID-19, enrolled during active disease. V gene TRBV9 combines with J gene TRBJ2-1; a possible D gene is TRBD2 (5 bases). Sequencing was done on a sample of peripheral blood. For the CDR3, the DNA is TGTGCCAGCAGCGTAGAGATGGAGGTCAATGAGCAGTTCTTC. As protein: CASSVEMEVNEQFF.